These 19 T cell receptor beta chains were sequenced from one sample in a study of blood T cell repertoires in COVID-19. Repertoires were generated with immunoSEQ multiplex PCR, while TCRdb's copy carries only in-frame clones and drops some. Among roughly 150,000 clones listed, approximately 83% were seen once. Sequenced: PBMCs or T cells enriched from blood (not recorded which). Source of these receptors: a man in his 70s who had been exposed to COVID-19.

The chain uses TRBV19 and TRBJ1-5; TRBD1 is a possible D gene (6 bases). Looked up from germline, CDR1 is LNHDA and CDR2 is SQIVND (reference sequence). The CDR3 runs to 15 residues. Between the trimmed V and J ends, which lost 5 bases and 4 bases, there was a span of 15 bases. The CDR3 spells CASSAQGWQNQPQHF. The CDR3 nucleotides are TGTGCCAGTAGTGCACAGGGTTGGCAAAATCAGCCCCAGCATTTT.

This clone was counted between two and nine times. The chain joins TRBV6-2 or TRBV6-3 to TRBJ1-5; TRBD1 is a possible D gene (6 bases). In germline, CDR1 is MNHEY, CDR2 SVGEGT. The CDR3 extends over 16 amino acids. V dropped 5 bases and J dropped 4 bases, with 18 bases sitting between them. The DNA for the CDR3 is TGTGCCAGCAGTCCGAGGGGGAGAGGAAATAATCAGCCCCAGCATTTT. This translates into CASSPRGRGNNQPQHF.

Only a few counts were recorded for this clone. The chain is built from TRBV10-3 and TRBJ1-1, with D perhaps matching TRBD1 (5 bases). The CDR3 consists of 14 residues. Germline CDR1 reads ENHRY; CDR2 reads SYGVKD. With 0 bases removed from V and 7 bases from J, the gap between germline ends came to 12 bases. The CDR3 sequence is CAISESGGRGEAFF. The CDR3 DNA reads TGTGCCATCAGTGAGTCGGGGGGTAGGGGTGAAGCTTTCTTT.

The chain recombines TRBV2 with TRBJ1-2; 8 bases map to TRBD1. The CDR3 loop spans 12 amino acids. The V gene's germline CDR1 is SNHLY and CDR2 FYNNEI. V shed 6 bases, J shed 8 bases, and the junction held 5 bases outside the gene matches. The CDR3 nucleotides are TGTGCCAGCAGGGAGACAGGGGTCGGCTACACCTTC. Translating gives CASRETGVGYTF.

CDR3 nucleotides: TGTGCCAGCAGCTTCGGACAGGGCCACACTGAAGCTTTCTTT. Protein: CASSFGQGHTEAFF. The chain combines TRBV7-3 with TRBJ1-1; TRBD1 matches 8 bases. Trimming at V came to 3 bases and at J to 3 bases, leaving 3 bases not matched to a gene. The V gene's germline CDR1 is SGHTA and CDR2 FQGTGA. The CDR3 covers 14 residues. Full variable domain (outside the CDR3, taken from reference TRBV7-3 and TRBJ1-1): GAGVSQTPSNKVTEKGKYVELRCDPISGHTALYWYRQSLGQGPEFLIYFQGTGAADDSGLPNDRFFAVRPEGSVSTLKIQRTERGDSAVYLCASSFGQGHTEAFFGQGTRLTVV.

The chain recombines TRBV24-1 with TRBJ2-1, with 7 bases identical to TRBD1. There are 13 residues in the CDR3. The V and J ends lost 8 bases and 3 bases, in that order; junction bases with no gene match: 3. The germline V gene encodes CDR1 KGHDR and CDR2 SFDVKD. In nucleotides, the CDR3 is TGTGCCACCACCGGGACAGACTACAATGAGCAGTTCTTC. Its protein product is CATTGTDYNEQFF.

This chain joins TRBV18 and TRBJ2-7, with 8 bases fitting TRBD1. Germline assignment: CDR1 KGHSH and CDR2 LQKENI. V lost 6 bases, J lost 5 bases, and 12 bases stayed unmatched. CDR3 length: 15 amino acids. The CDR3 reads CASSAWTGRFHEQYF. The CDR3 DNA is TGTGCCAGCTCGGCATGGACAGGGAGGTTCCACGAGCAGTACTTC.

The chain employs TRBV5-1 and TRBJ2-5, with 10 bases identical to TRBD2. Germline CDR1 is SGHRS and CDR2 is YFSETQ. V lost 7 bases, J lost 5 bases, and 5 bases stayed unmatched. The CDR3 is made up of 13 amino acids. The chain's CDR3 is CASGTSGMETQYF. The CDR3 DNA reads as TGCGCCAGCGGAACTAGCGGGATGGAGACCCAGTACTTC.

A single count supports this clone. This chain connects TRBV5-1 to TRBJ1-1; no clear D gene. Germline assignment: CDR1 SGHRS and CDR2 YFSETQ. V was cut by 0 bases and J by 7 bases, with 10 bases left in between. The CDR3 runs to 13 residues. The CDR3 is CASSLAVNGEAFF. Here the CDR3 DNA reads TGCGCCAGCAGCTTGGCCGTCAACGGTGAAGCTTTCTTT.

The chain joins TRBV11-2 to TRBJ2-1; the match to TRBD2 covers 8 bases. In germline, CDR1 is SGHAT, CDR2 FQNNGV. This CDR3 region has 19 residues. J was trimmed by 0 bases and V by 0 bases; bases with no gene match: 10. CDR3 nucleotides: TGTGCCAGCAGCTTAGACGTTTTCAGCGGGGGTTTCTCCTACAATGAGCAGTTCTTC. Its protein product is CASSLDVFSGGFSYNEQFF.

The V and J genes are TRBV6-2 or TRBV6-3 and TRBJ2-2, with 8 positions matching TRBD2. The CDR3 extends over 15 amino acids. Germline-derived CDR1 and CDR2 are MNHEY and SVGEGT. Unmatched junction bases numbered 7, after V lost 6 bases and J lost 4 bases. CDR3 nucleotides: TGTGCCAGCAGCGACGGGACTAGTGGCACCGGGGAGCTGTTTTTT. Translating it yields CASSDGTSGTGELFF.

This clone occurred once. The rearrangement links TRBV6-1 to TRBJ1-2; maybe TRBD1 (6 bases). Germline CDR1 reads MNHNS; CDR2 reads SASEGT. Trimming removed 1 base at V and 8 bases at J, with 23 bases between. CDR3 length: 17 amino acids. CDR3 sequence reads: CASSEVGTPGYVGGYTF. The CDR3 bases are TGTGCCAGCAGTGAAGTAGGGACACCCGGTTATGTCGGGGGCTACACCTTC.

Details on this clone: Sequence at one end of the junction differs from germline and may be a read error. The chain combines TRBV5-8 with TRBJ2-7; 7 bases fit TRBD2. Per the germline V gene, CDR1 is SGHTS and CDR2 is YDEGEE. The CDR3 extends over 11 amino acids. Here the CDR3 reads CASSLFRGEDF. CDR3 nucleotide sequence: TGTGCCAGCAGCTTGTTCCGGGGGGAAGACTTC.

The rearrangement joins TRBV7-9 to TRBJ2-5, with TRBD1 as a possible D gene (5 bases). CDR1 is SEHNR, CDR2 FQNEAQ, per germline (reference sequence). V was pared by 5 bases and J by 3 bases, with 16 bases between. The CDR3 is made up of 15 amino acids. The CDR3 region is CASSAALGAKETQYF. DNA for the CDR3: TGTGCCAGCAGCGCAGCCTTAGGGGCTAAAGAGACCCAGTACTTC.

The V and J genes are TRBV19 and TRBJ2-3; 7 bases are a match to TRBD2. The CDR3 covers 20 residues. The junction had 18 bases not matched to a gene; V was cut back by 3 bases and J by 0 bases. Germline V lookup: CDR1 LNHDA, CDR2 SQIVND (reference sequence). CDR3 loop: CASSISFLTSPFSSTDTQYF. CDR3 DNA: TGTGCCAGTAGTATCTCCTTCTTGACTAGCCCATTTTCTAGCACAGATACGCAGTATTTT.

This clone was seen just once. The chain employs TRBV11-2 and TRBJ2-2; a possible D gene is TRBD1 (6 bases). The V end lost 5 bases, the J end lost 1 base, and 11 bases lay between the germline ends. The CDR3 spans 15 residues. Germline CDR1 and CDR2: SGHAT and FQNNGV. The CDR3, as DNA: TGTGCCAGCAGCGCCGGACAGTTGAACACCGGGGAGCTGTTTTTT. It translates to CASSAGQLNTGELFF.

In its sample, this clone was seen a few times. The chain couples TRBV27 to TRBJ1-6; D is ambiguous. The V and J ends lost 5 bases and 14 bases respectively, with 16 bases between them. Per germline, CDR1 MNHEY and CDR2 SMNVEV (reference sequence). The CDR3 sequence is 13 residues long. CDR3: CASSPFLDSTLHF. The CDR3 coding sequence is TGTGCCAGCAGTCCCTTCCTGGACTCCACCCTCCACTTT.

V is TRBV5-8 and J is TRBJ2-5; 8 bases align to TRBD2. J gave up 2 bases and V 4 bases, and 7 bases lay outside the gene matches. CDR1 and CDR2 from the germline V gene are SGHTS and YDEGEE. This CDR3 is 15 amino acids long. This CDR3 is CASSPSGRSQETQYF. CDR3 coding DNA: TGTGCCAGCAGCCCCAGCGGGAGAAGTCAAGAGACCCAGTACTTC. Full variable domain (missing parts from reference TRBV5-8 and TRBJ2-5): EAGVTQSPTHLIKTRGQQATLRCSPISGHTSVYWYQQALGLGLQFLLWYDEGEERNRGNFPPRFSGRQFPNYSSELNVNALELEDSALYLCASSPSGRSQETQYFGPGTRLLVL.

V gene TRBV4-1 combines with J gene TRBJ1-3; TRBD1 is a possible D gene (5 bases). The V end lost 0 bases, the J end lost 3 bases, and 12 bases lay between the germline ends. CDR3 length: 16 residues. Looked up from germline, CDR1 is MGHRA and CDR2 is YSYEKL. CDR3 DNA: TGCGCCAGCAGCCAAGAAGGGGTACCAGTTGGAAACACCATATATTTT. As protein: CASSQEGVPVGNTIYF.